These 8 T cell receptor beta chains came from one sample sequenced in a study of blood T cell repertoires in COVID-19 (dated by TCRdb to between 2020 and 2021). Library preparation was by the immunoSEQ multiplex PCR assay. TCRdb provides this immuneACCESS table in a form limited to in-frame rearrangements. Some clones are lacking; in checked studies, under half of them reflect an unresolved V gene, and why the rest are absent is not known. This sample has roughly 330,000 clones in its table, and approximately 87% of those were observed once. The ten largest clones add up to approximately 5.3% of the sample. Source material: PBMCs or T cells enriched from blood (not recorded which). These receptors all come from a woman younger than 45 who had recovered from COVID-19.

The V call is TRBV6-5, the J call TRBJ1-4; 9 bases match TRBD1. Germline V gives CDR1 MNHEY, CDR2 SVGAGI. J was trimmed by 5 bases and V by 6 bases; bases with no gene match: 4. The CDR3 contains 14 residues. CDR3 nucleotide sequence: TGTGCCAGCAGCGCCGGGACAGGGAATGAAAAACTGTTTTTT. Translating it yields CASSAGTGNEKLFF.

A single count supports this clone. The CDR3 here is CASSLVQEKLFF. The CDR3 DNA reads TGTGCCAGCAGCTTAGTTCAAGAAAAACTGTTTTTT. This chain uses TRBV7-9 with TRBJ1-4; unclear D gene. The CDR3 loop spans 12 amino acids. The V gene lost 1 base and the J gene lost 8 bases, with 5 bases spanning the gap. Germline-derived CDR1 and CDR2 are SEHNR and FQNEAQ (reference sequence).

The chain uses TRBV9 and TRBJ1-1, with 10 positions matching TRBD1. J lost 1 base, V lost 4 bases, and 1 base had no gene match. This CDR3 region has 14 residues. Germline lookup yields CDR1 SGDLS and CDR2 YYNGEE. CDR3 protein: CASSRTGGNTEAFF. The CDR3 DNA reads TGTGCCAGCAGCAGGACAGGGGGGAACACTGAAGCTTTCTTT.

This clone appeared a single time. This chain uses TRBV6-5 with TRBJ2-2; TRBD2 agrees at 7 bases. With 7 bases clipped from V and 4 bases from J, the junction kept 6 bases outside the gene matches. CDR3 length equals 14 residues. Germline V gives CDR1 MNHEY, CDR2 SVGAGI. This CDR3 is CASKTGGSTGELFF. The CDR3 nucleotides are TGTGCCAGCAAGACGGGGGGTAGCACCGGGGAGCTGTTTTTT.

The sample holds one count of this clone. The chain couples TRBV4-1 to TRBJ1-2; D not certain. V was trimmed by 0 bases and J by 6 bases, leaving 8 bases between them. The germline gives CDR1 MGHRA, CDR2 YSYEKL. The CDR3 spans 13 residues. The CDR3 DNA reads as TGCGCCAGCAGCCAAGATAATAGAGATGGCTACACCTTC. It is translated as CASSQDNRDGYTF.

The chain links TRBV7-9 to TRBJ2-1; 8 nucleotides agree with TRBD1. There are 19 residues in the CDR3. Germline V gene lookup returns CDR1 SEHNR and CDR2 FQNEAQ (reference sequence). V dropped 5 bases and J dropped 0; count of bases not matched to a gene: 15. The CDR3 sequence: CASSPQGAKSLSSYNEQFF. The CDR3 bases are TGTGCCAGCAGCCCCCAGGGGGCAAAGTCCCTGAGCTCCTACAATGAGCAGTTCTTC.

The chain carries TRBV7-8 and TRBJ2-1, with TRBD2 matching over 12 bases. This CDR3 is built from 15 residues. Trimming took 6 bases from V and 7 from J; bases not matched to a gene: 7. Germline CDR1 is SGHVS and CDR2 is FQNEAQ. For the CDR3, the DNA is TGTGCCAGCAGGGAACTAGCGGGGGGACTAAATGAGCAGTTCTTC. Amino acids: CASRELAGGLNEQFF.

The rearrangement uses TRBV14 and TRBJ2-7; 7 bases agree with TRBD1. Losses at the gene ends were 0 bases for V and 6 bases for J; bases not matched to a gene: 5. The CDR3 spans 14 residues. Germline V gene data show CDR1 as SGHDN and CDR2 as FVKESK. DNA of the CDR3: TGTGCCAGCAGCCAAGATCAGGGGGAGTCCGAGCAGTACTTC. The encoded protein is CASSQDQGESEQYF.